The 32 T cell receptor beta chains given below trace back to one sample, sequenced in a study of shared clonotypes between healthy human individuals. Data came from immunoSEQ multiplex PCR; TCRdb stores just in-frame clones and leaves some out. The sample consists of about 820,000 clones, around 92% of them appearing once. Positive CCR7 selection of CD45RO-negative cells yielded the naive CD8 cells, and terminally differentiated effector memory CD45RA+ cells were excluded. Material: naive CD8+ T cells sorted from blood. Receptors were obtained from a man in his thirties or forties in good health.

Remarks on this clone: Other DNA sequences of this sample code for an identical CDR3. CDR3: CASSPGTTYEQYF. In DNA form, the CDR3 reads TGTGCCAGCAGCCCAGGGACAACTTACGAGCAGTACTTC. This sequence joins TRBV11-2 and TRBJ2-7; the D gene is possibly TRBD1 (6 bases). CDR1 and CDR2 from the germline V gene are SGHAT and FQNNGV. Trimming took 5 bases from V and 4 from J, leaving 12 bases between them. The CDR3 extends over 13 amino acids.

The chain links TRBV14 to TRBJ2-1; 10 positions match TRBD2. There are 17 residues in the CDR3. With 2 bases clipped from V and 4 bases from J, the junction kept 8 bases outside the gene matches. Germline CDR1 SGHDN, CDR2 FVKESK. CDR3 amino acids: CASSQISSGRAYNEQFF. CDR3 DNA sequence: TGTGCCAGCAGCCAAATCTCTAGCGGGAGAGCTTACAATGAGCAGTTCTTC. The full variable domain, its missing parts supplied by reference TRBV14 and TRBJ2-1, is EAGVTQFPSHSVIEKGQTVTLRCDPISGHDNLYWYRRVMGKEIKFLLHFVKESKQDESGMPNNRFLAERTGGTYSTLKVQPAELEDSGVYFCASSQISSGRAYNEQFFGPGTRLTVL.

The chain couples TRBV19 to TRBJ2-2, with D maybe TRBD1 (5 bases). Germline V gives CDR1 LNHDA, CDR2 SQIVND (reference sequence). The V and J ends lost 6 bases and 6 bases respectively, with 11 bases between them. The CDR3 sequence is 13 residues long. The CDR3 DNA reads TGTGCCAGTAGACCTAGGGGATCCGGGGAGCTGTTTTTT. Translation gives CASRPRGSGELFF.

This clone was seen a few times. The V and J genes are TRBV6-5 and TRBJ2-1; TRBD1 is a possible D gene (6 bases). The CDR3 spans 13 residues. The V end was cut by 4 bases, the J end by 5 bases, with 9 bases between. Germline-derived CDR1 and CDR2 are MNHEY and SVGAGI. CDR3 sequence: CASSLGHNNEQFF. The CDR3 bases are TGTGCCAGCAGTTTGGGACACAACAATGAGCAGTTCTTC.

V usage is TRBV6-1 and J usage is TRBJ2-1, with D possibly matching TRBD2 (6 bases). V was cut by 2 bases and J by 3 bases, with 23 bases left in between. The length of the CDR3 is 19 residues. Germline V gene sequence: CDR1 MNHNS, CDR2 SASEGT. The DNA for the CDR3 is TGTGCCAGCAGTGAAAGCCCTTCTAGTCGGGAGCCCTACTACAATGAGCAGTTCTTC. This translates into CASSESPSSREPYYNEQFF.

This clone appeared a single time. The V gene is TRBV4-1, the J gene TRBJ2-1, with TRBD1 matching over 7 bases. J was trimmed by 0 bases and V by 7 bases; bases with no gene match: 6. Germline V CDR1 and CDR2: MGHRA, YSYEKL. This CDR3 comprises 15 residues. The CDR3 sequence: CASKGAPSSYNEQFF. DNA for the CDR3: TGCGCCAGCAAGGGGGCCCCGAGCTCCTACAATGAGCAGTTCTTC.

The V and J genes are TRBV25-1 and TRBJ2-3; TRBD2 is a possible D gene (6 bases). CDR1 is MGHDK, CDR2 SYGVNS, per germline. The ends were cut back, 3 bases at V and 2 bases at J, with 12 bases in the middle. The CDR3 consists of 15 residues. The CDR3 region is CASSDDGSTTDTQYF. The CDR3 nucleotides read TGTGCCAGCAGTGATGACGGGAGCACCACAGATACGCAGTATTTT.

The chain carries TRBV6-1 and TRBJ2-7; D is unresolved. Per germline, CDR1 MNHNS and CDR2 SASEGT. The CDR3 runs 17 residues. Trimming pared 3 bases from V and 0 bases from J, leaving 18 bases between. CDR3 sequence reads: CASSEGSQRESSYEQYF. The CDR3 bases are TGTGCCAGCAGTGAGGGCTCCCAGAGAGAAAGCTCCTACGAGCAGTACTTC.

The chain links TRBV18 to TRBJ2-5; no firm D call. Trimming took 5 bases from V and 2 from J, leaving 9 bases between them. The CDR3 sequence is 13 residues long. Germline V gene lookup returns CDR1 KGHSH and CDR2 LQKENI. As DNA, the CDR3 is TGTGCCAGCTCAACGTCTGGGCAAGAGACCCAGTACTTC. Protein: CASSTSGQETQYF.

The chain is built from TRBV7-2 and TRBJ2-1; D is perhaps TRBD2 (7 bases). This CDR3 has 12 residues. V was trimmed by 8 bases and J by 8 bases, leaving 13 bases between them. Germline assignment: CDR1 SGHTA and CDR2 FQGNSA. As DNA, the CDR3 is TGTGCCAGCGGGCCGGGGGGCGATGAGCAGTTCTTC. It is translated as CASGPGGDEQFF.

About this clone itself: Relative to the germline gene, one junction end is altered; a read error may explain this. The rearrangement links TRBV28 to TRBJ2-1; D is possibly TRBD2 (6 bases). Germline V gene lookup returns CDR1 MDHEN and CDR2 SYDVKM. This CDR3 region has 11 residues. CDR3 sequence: CASSLGTEEFF. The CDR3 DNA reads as TGTGCCAGCAGTCTCGGGACTGAGGAGTTCTTC.

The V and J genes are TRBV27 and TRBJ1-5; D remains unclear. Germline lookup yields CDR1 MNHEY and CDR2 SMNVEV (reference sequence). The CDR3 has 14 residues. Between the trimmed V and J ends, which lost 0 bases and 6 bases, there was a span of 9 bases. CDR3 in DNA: TGTGCCAGCAGTTTATCAGGGTTTATTCAGCCCCAGCATTTT. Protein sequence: CASSLSGFIQPQHF.

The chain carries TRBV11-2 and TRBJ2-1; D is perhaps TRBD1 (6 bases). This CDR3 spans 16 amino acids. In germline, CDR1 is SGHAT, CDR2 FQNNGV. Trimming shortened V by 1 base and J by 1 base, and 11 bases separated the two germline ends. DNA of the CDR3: TGTGCCAGCAGCTTAGGAGGGACACGGTCCTACAATGAGCAGTTCTTC. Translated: CASSLGGTRSYNEQFF. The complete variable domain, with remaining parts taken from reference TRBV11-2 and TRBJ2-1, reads EAGVAQSPRYKIIEKRQSVAFWCNPISGHATLYWYQQILGQGPKLLIQFQNNGVVDDSQLPKDRFSAERLKGVDSTLKIQPAKLEDSAVYLCASSLGGTRSYNEQFFGPGTRLTVL.

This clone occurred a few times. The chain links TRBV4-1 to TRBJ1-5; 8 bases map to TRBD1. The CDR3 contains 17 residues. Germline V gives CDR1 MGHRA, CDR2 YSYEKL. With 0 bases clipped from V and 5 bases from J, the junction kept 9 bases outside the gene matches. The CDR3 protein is CASSQDGQGSAHQPQHF. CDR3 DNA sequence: TGCGCCAGCAGCCAAGATGGACAGGGTTCAGCCCATCAGCCCCAGCATTTT.

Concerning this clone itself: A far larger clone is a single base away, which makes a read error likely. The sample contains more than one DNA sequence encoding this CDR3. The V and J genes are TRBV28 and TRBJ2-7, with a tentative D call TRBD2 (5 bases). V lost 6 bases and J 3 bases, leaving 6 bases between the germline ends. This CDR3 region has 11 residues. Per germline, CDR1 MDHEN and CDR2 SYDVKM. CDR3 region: CASSDYYEQYF. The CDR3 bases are TGTGCCAGCAGCGACTACTACGAGCAGTACTTC.

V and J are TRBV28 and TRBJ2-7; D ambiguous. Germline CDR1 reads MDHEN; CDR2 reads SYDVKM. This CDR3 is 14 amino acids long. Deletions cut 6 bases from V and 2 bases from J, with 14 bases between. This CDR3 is CASSQMDGTYEQYF. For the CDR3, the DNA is TGTGCCAGCAGCCAAATGGACGGAACCTACGAGCAGTACTTC.

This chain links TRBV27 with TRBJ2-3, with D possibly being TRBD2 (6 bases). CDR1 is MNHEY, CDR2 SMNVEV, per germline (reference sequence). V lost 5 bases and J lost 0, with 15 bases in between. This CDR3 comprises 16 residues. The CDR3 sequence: CASSPLGGISTDTQYF. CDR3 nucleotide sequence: TGTGCCAGCAGTCCCCTCGGCGGGATTAGCACAGATACGCAGTATTTT.

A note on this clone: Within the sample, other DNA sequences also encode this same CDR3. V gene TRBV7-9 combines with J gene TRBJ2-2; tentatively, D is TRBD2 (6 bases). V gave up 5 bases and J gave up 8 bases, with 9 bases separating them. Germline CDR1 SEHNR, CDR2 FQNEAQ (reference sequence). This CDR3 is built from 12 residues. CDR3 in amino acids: CASSPGAGELFF. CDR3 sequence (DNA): TGTGCCAGCAGCCCGGGAGCTGGGGAGCTGTTTTTT.

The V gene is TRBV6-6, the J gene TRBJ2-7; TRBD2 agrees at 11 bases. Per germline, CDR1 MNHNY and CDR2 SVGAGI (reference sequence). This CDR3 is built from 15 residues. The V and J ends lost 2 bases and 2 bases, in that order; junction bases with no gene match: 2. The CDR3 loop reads CASSYGTSGTYEQYF. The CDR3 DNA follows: TGTGCCAGCAGTTACGGGACTAGCGGCACCTACGAGCAGTACTTC.

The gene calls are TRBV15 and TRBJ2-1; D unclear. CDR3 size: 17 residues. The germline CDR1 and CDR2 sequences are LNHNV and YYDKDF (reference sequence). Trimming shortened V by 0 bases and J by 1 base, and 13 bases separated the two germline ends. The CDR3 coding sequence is TGTGCCACCAGCAGAGAGATTAGAACGGGTTCCTACAATGAGCAGTTCTTC. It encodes CATSREIRTGSYNEQFF. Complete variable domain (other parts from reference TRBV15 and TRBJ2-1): DAMVIQNPRYQVTQFGKPVTLSCSQTLNHNVMYWYQQKSSQAPKLLFHYYDKDFNNEADTPDNFQSRRPNTSFCFLDIRSPGLGDTAMYLCATSREIRTGSYNEQFFGPGTRLTVL.

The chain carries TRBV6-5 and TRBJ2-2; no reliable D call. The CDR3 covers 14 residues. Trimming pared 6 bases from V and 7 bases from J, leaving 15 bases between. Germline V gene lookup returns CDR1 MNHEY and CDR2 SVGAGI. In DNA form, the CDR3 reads TGTGCCAGCAGCTCCCGCAGGCTCGGCGGGGAGCTGTTTTTT. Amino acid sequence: CASSSRRLGGELFF.

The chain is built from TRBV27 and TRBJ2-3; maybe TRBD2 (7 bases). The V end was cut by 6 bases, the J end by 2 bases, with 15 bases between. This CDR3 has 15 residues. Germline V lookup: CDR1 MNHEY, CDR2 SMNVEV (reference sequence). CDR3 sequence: CASSRGAGHTDTQYF. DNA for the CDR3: TGTGCCAGCAGCCGGGGGGCAGGTCACACAGATACGCAGTATTTT.

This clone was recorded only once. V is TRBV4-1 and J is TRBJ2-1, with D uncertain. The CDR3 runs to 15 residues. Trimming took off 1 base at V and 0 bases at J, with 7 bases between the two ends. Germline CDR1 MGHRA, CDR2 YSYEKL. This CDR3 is CASSQGVSSYNEQFF. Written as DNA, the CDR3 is TGCGCCAGCAGCCAAGGAGTGAGCTCCTACAATGAGCAGTTCTTC.

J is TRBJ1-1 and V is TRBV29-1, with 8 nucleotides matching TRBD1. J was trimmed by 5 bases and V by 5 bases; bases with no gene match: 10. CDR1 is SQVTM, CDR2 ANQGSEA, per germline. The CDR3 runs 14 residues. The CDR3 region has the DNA TGCAGCGTTACCGGGACAGGTCGGGGGACTGAAGCTTTCTTT. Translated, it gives CSVTGTGRGTEAFF.

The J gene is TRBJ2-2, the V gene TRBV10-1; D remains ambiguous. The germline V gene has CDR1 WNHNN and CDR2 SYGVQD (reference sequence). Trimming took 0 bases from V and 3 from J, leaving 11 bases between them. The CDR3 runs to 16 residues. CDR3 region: CASSESLGPYTGELFF. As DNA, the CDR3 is TGCGCCAGCAGTGAGTCGCTAGGGCCATACACCGGGGAGCTGTTTTTT.

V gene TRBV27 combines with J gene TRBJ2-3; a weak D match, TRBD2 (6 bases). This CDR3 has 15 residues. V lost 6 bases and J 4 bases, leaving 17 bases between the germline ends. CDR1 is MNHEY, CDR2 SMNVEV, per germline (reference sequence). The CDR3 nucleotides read TGTGCCAGCAGGGAGACTAGTAGGTATCCAGATACGCAGTATTTT. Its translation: CASRETSRYPDTQYF.

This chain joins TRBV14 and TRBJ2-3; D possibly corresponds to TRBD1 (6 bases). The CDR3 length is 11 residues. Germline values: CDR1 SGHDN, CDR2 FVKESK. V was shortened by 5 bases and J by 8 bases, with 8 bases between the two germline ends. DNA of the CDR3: TGTGCCAGCAGCTACAGGGCTACGCAGTATTTT. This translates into CASSYRATQYF.

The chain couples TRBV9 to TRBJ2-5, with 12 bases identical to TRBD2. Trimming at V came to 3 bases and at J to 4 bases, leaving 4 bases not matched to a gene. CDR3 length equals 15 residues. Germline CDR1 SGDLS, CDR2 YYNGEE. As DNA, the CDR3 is TGTGCCAGCAGCGGACTAGCGGGAGTCTCAGAGACCCAGTACTTC. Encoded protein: CASSGLAGVSETQYF.

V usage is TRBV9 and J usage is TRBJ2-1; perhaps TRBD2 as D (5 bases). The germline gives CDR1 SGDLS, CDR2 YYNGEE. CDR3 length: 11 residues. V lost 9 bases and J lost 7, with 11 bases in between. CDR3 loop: CATGKGNEQFF. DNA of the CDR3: TGTGCCACCGGGAAGGGAAATGAGCAGTTCTTC.

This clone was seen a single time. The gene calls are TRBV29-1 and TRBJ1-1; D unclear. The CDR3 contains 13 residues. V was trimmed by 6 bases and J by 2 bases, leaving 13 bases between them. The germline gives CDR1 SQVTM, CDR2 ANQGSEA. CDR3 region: CSVIRVVNTEAFF. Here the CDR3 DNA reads TGCAGCGTGATTAGGGTAGTTAACACTGAAGCTTTCTTT.

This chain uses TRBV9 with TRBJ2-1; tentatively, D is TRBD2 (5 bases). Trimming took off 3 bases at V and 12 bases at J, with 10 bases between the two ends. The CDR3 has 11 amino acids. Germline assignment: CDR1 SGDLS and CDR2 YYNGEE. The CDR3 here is CASSDLSGQFF. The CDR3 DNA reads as TGTGCCAGCAGCGACTTGAGCGGGCAGTTCTTC.

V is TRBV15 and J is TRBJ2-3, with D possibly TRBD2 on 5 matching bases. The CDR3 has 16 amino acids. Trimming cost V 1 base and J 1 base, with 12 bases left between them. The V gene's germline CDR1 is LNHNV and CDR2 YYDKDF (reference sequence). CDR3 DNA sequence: TGTGCCACCAGCAGAGTAGAGAGCGGTCGCACAGATACGCAGTATTTT. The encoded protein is CATSRVESGRTDTQYF. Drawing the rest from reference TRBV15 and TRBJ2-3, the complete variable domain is DAMVIQNPRYQVTQFGKPVTLSCSQTLNHNVMYWYQQKSSQAPKLLFHYYDKDFNNEADTPDNFQSRRPNTSFCFLDIRSPGLGDTAMYLCATSRVESGRTDTQYFGPGTRLTVL.